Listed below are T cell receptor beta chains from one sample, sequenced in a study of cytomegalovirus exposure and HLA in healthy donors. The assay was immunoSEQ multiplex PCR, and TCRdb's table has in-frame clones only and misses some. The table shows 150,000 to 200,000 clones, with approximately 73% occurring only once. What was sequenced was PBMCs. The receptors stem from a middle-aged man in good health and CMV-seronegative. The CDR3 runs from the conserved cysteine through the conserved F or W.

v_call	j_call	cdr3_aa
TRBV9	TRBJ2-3	CASSSRTSGGAMRDTQYF
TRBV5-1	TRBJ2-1	CASSLVATRGGHEQFF
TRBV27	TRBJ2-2	CASRDRGFTGELFF
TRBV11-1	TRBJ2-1	CASSSLAGGGVDEQFF
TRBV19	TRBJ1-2	CASSIIDSVNYGYTF
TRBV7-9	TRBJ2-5	CASSSFDRYQETQYF
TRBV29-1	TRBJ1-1	CSARRGNTEAFF
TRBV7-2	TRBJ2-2	CASSNLDRGANTGELFF
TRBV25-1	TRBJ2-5	CASSLGSAQETQYF
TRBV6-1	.	CASSETREALYEQYF
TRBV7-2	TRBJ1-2	CASSLVAGGNYGYTF
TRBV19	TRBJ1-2	CASSIKTESYGYTF
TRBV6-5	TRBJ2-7	CASSPRQGSYEQYF
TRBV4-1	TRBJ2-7	CASSPLGQSPYEQYF
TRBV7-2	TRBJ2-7	CASSLEGGRAYEQYF
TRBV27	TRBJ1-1	CASSSIPGGGGTEAFF
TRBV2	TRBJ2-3	CASIGTSGESTDTQYF
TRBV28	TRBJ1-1	CASSLSDRVAEAFF
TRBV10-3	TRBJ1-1	CAISESMGQGSPEAFF
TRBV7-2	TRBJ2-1	CASSVGLAGVEQFF
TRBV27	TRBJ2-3	CASSFRQGMMDTQYF
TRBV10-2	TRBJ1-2	CASRGQGPYGYTF
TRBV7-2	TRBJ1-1	CASSLEAAGTEAFF
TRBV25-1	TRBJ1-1	CASSVRGPETEAFF
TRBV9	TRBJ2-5	CASSVGSGGAGGETQYF
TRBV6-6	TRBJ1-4	CASSTRAGEKLFF
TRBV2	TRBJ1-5	CASSSGRGGSIGYSNQPQHF
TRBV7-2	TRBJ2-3	CASSLAHSGGGRADTQYF
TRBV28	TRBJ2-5	CASGDRGQETQYF
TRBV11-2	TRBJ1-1	CASSLVAGFNTEAFF
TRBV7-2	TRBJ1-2	CASSLQTGGNYGYTF
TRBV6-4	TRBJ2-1	CASSERRTKAYNEQFF
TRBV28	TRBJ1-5	CASRGDRAQPQHF
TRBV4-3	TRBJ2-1	CASSQGGSKSYNEQFF
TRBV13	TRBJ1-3	CASSLDSSSGNTIYF
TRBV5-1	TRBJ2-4	CASSLEGQRGGYF
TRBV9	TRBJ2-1	CASSVEAGGPNEQFF
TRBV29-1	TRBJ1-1	CSVVMVGQGWTEAFF
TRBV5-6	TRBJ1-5	CASSYSGTVRNQPQHF
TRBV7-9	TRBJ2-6	CASSLGRAGANVLTF
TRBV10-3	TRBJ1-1	CAISENPGVRGTEAFF
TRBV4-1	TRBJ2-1	CASSQVGDSYNEQFF
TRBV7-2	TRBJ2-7	CASSLGGTVTYEQYF
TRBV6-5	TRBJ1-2	CASSPGTGGSGYTF